This T cell receptor beta chain was sequenced in a study of CD8+ T cells in alopecia areata. Background on the study: The study gave treated patients oral tofacitinib at 5 to 10 mg twice daily. Study observations and caveats: On tofacitinib, scalp clonality and expanded CD8+ clones among top 100 fell significantly. Scalp and blood samples kept many expanded lesional clones throughout tofacitinib. Mice showed clearer TCR sharing than patients did, a gap that was possibly HLA-related.

Note on this clone: No antigen is known for it.

In each case, RNA was isolated and then reverse transcribed into cDNA as the sequencing template. Generated by immunoSEQ multiplex PCR, the TCRdb table keeps only in-frame clones and is missing some. The table lists about 210,000 clones, 55% to 70% of them singletons, with roughly 4.2% in the top ten. Regarding treatment: oral pan-JAK inhibitor, 5-10 mg twice daily. J was trimmed by 6 bases and V by 0 bases; bases with no gene match: 9. Germline CDR1 and CDR2: SGHRS and YFSETQ. The CDR3 is 16 residues long. The sequencing here drew on CD4+ T cells sorted from blood, taken at week 4, from a patient treated with tofacitinib. This clonotype was sampled from a human donor with alopecia areata. This rearrangement joins TRBV5-1 to TRBJ1-2; 9 nucleotides align to TRBD1. The CDR3 sequence is CASSLGGTGRPDGYTF. The CDR3 DNA follows: TGCGCCAGCAGCTTGGGCGGGACAGGGAGACCCGATGGCTACACCTTC.